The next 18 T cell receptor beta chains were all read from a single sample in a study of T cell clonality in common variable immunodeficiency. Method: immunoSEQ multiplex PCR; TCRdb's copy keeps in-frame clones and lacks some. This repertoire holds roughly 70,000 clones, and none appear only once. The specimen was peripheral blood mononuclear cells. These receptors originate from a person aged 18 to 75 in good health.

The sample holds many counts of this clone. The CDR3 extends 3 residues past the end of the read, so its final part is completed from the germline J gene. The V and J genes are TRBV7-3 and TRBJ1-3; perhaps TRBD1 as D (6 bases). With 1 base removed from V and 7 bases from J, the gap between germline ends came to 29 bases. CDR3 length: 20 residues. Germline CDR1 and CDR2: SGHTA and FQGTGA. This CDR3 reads CASSLKRRTGWDIRANTIYF. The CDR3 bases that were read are TGTGCCAGCAGCTTAAAGAGGAGAACCGGATGGGACATCCGGGCGAACACC.

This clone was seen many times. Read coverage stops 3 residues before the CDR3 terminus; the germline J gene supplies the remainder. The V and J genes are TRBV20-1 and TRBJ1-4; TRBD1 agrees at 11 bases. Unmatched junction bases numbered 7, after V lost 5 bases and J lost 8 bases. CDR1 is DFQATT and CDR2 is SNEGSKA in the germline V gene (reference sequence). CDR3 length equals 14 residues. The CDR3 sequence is CSAPQDRGPEKLFF. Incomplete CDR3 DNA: TGCAGTGCTCCGCAGGACAGGGGGCCCGAAAAA.

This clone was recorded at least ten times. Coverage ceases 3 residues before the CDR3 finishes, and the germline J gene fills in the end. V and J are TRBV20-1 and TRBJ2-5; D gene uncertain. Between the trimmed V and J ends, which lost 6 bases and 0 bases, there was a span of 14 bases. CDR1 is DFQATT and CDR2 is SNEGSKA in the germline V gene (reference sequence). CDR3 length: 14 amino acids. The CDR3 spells CSAKSYKDQETQYF. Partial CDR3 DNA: TGCAGTGCCAAAAGTTACAAGGACCAAGAGACC.

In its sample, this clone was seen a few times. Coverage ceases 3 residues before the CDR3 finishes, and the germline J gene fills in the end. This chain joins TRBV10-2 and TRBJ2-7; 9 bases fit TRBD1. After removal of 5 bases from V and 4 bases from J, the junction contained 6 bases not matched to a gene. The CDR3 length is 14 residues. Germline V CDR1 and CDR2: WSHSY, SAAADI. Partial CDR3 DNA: TGCGCCAGCAGTCGGACAGGGGCCACATACGAG. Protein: CASSRTGATYE. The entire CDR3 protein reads CASSRTGATYEQYF.

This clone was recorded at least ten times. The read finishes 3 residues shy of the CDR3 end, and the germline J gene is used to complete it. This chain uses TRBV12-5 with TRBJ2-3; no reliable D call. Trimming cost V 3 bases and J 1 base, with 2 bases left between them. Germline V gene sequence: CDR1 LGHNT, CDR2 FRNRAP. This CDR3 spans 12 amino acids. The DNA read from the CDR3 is TGTGCTAGTGGTTTCGGCACAGATACG. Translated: CASGFGTDT. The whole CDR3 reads CASGFGTDTQYF. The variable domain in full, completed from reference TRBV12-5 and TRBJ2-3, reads DARVTQTPRHKVTEMGQEVTMRCQPILGHNTVFWYRQTMMQGLELLAYFRNRAPLDDSGMPKDRFSAEMPDATLATLKIQPSEPRDSAVYFCASGFGTDTQYFGPGTRLTVL.

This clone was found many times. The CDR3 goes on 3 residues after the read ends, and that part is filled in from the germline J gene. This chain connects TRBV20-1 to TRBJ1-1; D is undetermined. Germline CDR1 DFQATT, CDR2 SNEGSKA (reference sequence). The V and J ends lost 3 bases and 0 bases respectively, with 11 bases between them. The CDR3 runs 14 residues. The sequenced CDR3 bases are TGCAGTGCTAGTCTCCTCGGGTTGAACACTGAA. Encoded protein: CSASLLGLNTE. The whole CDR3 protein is CSASLLGLNTEAFF.

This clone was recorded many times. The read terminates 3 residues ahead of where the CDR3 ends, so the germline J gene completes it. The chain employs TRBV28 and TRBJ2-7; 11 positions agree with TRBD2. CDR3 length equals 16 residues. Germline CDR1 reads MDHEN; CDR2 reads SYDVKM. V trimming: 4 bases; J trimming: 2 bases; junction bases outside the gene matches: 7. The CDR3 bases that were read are TGTGCCAGCAGTTCCGCTAGCGGGGGGTCCCCCTACGAG. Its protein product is CASSSASGGSPYE. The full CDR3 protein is CASSSASGGSPYEQYF.

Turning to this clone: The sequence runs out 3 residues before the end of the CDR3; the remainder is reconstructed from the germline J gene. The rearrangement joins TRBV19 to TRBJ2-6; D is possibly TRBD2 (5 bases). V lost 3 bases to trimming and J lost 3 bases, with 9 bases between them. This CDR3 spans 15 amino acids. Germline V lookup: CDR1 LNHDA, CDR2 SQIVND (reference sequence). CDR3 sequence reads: CASSISGIGANVLTF. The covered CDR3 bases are TGTGCCAGTAGTATTTCGGGGATTGGGGCCAACGTC.

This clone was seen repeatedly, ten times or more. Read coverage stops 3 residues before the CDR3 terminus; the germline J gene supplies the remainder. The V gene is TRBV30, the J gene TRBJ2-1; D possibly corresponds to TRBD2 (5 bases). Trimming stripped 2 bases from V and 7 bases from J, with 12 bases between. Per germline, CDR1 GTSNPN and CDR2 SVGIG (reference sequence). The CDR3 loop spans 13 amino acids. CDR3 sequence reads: CAWSTGPGNEQFF. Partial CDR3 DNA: TGTGCCTGGAGTACCGGTCCGGGGAATGAG.

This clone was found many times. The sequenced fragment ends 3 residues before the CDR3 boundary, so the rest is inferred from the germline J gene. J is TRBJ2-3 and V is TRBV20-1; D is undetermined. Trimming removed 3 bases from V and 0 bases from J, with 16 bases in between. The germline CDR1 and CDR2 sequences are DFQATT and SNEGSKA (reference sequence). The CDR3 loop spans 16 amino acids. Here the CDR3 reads CSASSGPRSSTDTQYF. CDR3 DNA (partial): TGCAGTGCTAGTTCGGGTCCACGTTCTAGCACAGATACG.

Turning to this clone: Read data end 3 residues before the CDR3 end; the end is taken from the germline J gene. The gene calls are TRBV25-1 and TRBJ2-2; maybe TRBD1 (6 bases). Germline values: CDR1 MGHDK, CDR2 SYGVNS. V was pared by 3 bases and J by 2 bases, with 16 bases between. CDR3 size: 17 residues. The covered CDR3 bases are TGTGCCAGCAGTGACCCACGGCAGGGGCCAAACACCGGGGAG. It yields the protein CASSDPRQGPNTGE. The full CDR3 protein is CASSDPRQGPNTGELFF. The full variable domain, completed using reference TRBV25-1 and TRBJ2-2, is EADIYQTPRYLVIGTGKKITLECSQTMGHDKMYWYQQDPGMELHLIHYSYGVNSTEKGDLSSESTVSRIRTEHFPLTLESARPSHTSQYLCASSDPRQGPNTGELFFGEGSRLTVL.

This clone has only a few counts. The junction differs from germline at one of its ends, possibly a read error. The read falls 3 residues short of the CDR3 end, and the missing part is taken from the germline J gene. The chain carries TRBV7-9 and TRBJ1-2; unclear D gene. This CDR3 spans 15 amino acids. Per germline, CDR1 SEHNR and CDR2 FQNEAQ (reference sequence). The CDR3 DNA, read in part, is TGTGCCAGCAGCTTAATCAGCGGGAGTGGGTATGAC. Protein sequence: CASSLISGSGYD. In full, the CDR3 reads CASSLISGSGYDYTF.

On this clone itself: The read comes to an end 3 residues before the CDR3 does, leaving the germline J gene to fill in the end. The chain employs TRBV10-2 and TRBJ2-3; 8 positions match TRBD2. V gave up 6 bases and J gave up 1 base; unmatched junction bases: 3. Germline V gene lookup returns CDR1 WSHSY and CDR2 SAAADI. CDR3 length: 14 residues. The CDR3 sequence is CASRETSGTDTQYF. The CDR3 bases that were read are TGCGCCAGCAGGGAGACTAGCGGCACAGATACG.

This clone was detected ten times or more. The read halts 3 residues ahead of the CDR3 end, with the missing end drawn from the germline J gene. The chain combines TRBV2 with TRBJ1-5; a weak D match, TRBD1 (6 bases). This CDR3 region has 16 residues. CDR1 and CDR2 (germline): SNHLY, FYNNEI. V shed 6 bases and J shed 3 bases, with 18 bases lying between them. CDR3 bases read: TGTGCCAGCAGGGAGCGGGGCGGGGGCAACAATCAGCCC. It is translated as CASRERGGGNNQP. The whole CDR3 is CASRERGGGNNQPQHF.

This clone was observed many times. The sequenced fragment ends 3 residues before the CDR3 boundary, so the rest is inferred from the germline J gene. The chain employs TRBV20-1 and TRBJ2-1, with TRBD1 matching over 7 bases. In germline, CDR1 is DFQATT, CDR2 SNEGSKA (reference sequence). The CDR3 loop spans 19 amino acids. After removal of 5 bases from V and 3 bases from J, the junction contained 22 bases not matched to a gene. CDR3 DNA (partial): TGCAGTGCTGGCAACCCGGGACAGCCAGCCCCACACTACTACAATGAG. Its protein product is CSAGNPGQPAPHYYNE. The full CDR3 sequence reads CSAGNPGQPAPHYYNEQFF.

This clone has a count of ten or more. CDR3 DNA, as far as it was read: TGTGCCAGCAGCGCAGCCTACGAG. This codes for CASSAAYE. In full, the CDR3 is CASSAAYEQYF. This chain uses TRBV7-8 with TRBJ2-7; D call uncertain. The read is 3 residues too short to cover the CDR3 end, so that end is filled in from the germline J gene. V shed 5 bases and J shed 2 bases, with 4 bases lying between them. The CDR3 consists of 11 residues. Germline V gene sequence: CDR1 SGHVS, CDR2 FQNEAQ.

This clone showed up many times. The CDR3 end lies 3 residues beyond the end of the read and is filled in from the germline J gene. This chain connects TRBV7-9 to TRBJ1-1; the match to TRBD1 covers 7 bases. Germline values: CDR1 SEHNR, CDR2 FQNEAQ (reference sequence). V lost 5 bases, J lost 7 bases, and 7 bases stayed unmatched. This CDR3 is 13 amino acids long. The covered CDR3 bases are TGTGCCAGCAGCATAGGGACAGCCTTTGAA. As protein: CASSIGTAFE. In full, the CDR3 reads CASSIGTAFEAFF.

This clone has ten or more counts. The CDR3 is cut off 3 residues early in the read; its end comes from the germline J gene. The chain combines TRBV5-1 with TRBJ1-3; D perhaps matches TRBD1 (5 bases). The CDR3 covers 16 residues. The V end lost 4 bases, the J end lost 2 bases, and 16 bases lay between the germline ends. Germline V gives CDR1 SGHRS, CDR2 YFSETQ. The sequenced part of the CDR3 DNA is TGCGCCAGCAGCCGTGGGGCGGCACAGGCTGGAAACACC. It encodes CASSRGAAQAGNT. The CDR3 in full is CASSRGAAQAGNTIYF. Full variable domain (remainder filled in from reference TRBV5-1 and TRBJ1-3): KAGVTQTPRYLIKTRGQQVTLSCSPISGHRSVSWYQQTPGQGLQFLFEYFSETQRNKGNFPGRFSGRQFSNSRSEMNVSTLELGDSALYLCASSRGAAQAGNTIYFGEGSWLTVV.